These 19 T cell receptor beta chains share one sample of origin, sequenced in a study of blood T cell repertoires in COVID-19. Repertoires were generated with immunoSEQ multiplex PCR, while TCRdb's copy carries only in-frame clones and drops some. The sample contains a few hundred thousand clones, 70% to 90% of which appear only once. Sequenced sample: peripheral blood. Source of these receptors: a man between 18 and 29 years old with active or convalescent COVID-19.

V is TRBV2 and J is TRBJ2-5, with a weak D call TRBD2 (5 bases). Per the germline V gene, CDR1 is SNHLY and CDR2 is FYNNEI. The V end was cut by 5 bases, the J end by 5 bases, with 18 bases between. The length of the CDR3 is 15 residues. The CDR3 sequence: CASSYRGDPRETQYF. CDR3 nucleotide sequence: TGTGCCAGCAGTTACCGGGGAGACCCGAGGGAGACCCAGTACTTC.

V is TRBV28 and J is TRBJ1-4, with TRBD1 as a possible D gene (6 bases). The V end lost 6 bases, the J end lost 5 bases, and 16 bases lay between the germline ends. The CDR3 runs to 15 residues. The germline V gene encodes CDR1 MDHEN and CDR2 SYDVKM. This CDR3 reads CASRYREGRNEKLFF. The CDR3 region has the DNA TGTGCCAGCAGATACAGGGAAGGGAGAAATGAAAAACTGTTTTTT. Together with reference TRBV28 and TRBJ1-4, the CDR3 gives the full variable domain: DVKVTQSSRYLVKRTGEKVFLECVQDMDHENMFWYRQDPGLGLRLIYFSYDVKMKEKGDIPEGYSVSREKKERFSLILESASTNQTSMYLCASRYREGRNEKLFFGSGTQLSVL.

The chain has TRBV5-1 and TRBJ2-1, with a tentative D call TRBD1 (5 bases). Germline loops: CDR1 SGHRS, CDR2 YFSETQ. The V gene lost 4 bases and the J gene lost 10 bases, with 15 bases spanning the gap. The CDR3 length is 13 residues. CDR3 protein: CASSPSAGNEQFF. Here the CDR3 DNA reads TGCGCCAGCAGCCCGAGTGCAGGGAACGAGCAGTTCTTC.

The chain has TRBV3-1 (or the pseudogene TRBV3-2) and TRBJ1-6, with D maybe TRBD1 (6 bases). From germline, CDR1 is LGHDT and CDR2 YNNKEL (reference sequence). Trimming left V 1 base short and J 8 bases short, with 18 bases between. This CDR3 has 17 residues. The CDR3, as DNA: TGTGCCAGCAGCCAAGGGGGGCCACGATTCCCTGATTCACCCCTCCACTTT. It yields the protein CASSQGGPRFPDSPLHF.

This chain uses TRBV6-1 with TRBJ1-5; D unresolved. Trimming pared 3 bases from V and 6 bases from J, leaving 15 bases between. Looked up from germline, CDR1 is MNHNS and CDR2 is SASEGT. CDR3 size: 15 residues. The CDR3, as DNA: TGTGCCAGCAGTGATGAGGGCCGCGGTGCTCAGCCCCAGCATTTT. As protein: CASSDEGRGAQPQHF.

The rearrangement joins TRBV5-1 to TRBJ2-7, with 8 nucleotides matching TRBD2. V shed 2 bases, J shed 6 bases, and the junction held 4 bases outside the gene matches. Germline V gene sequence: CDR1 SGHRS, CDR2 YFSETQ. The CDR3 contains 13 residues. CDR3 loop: CASSLAGEGEQYF. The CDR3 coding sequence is TGCGCCAGCAGCTTAGCGGGAGAGGGCGAGCAGTACTTC.

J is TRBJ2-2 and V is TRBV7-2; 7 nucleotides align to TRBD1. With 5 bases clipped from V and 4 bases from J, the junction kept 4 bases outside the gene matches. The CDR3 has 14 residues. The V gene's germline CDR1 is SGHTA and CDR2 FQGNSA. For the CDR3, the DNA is TGTGCCAGCAGCCCCGACAGGGTCACCGGGGAGCTGTTTTTT. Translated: CASSPDRVTGELFF.

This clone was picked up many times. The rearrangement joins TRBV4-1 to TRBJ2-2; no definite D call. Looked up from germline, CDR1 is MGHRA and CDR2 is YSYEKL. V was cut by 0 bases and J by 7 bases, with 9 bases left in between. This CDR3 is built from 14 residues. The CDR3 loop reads CASSQDEVIGELFF. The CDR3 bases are TGCGCCAGCAGCCAAGATGAGGTTATCGGGGAGCTGTTTTTT.

This CDR3 reads CASQGGGYGYTF. The DNA for the CDR3 is TGTGCCAGCCAGGGGGGAGGATATGGCTACACCTTC. The V and J genes are TRBV30 and TRBJ1-2, with 7 bases lining up with TRBD1. The length of the CDR3 is 12 residues. V dropped 8 bases and J dropped 5; count of bases not matched to a gene: 8. Germline V gives CDR1 GTSNPN, CDR2 SVGIG (reference sequence).

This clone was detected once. CDR3 protein: CASSKVSSYNEQFF. The CDR3, as DNA: TGTGCCAGCTCGAAAGTGAGCTCCTACAATGAGCAGTTCTTC. This chain connects TRBV2 to TRBJ2-1; D remains ambiguous. Germline lookup yields CDR1 SNHLY and CDR2 FYNNEI. V dropped 8 bases and J dropped 0 bases, with 11 bases sitting between them. The CDR3 length is 14 residues. The entire variable domain, with the rest obtained from reference TRBV2 and TRBJ2-1, is as follows: EPEVTQTPSHQVTQMGQEVILRCVPISNHLYFYWYRQILGQKVEFLVSFYNNEISEKSEIFDDQFSVERPDGSNFTLKIRSTKLEDSAMYFCASSKVSSYNEQFFGPGTRLTVL.

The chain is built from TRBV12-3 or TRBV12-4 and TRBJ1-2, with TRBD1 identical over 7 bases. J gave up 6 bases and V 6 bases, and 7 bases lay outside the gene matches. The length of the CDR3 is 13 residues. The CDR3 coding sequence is TGTGCCAGCAGGGACAGGCCGAGCGATGGCTACACCTTC. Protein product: CASRDRPSDGYTF.

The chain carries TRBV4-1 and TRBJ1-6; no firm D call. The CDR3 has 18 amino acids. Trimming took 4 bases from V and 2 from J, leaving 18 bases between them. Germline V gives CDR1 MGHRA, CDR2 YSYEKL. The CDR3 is CASSPRTRRSAYNSPLHF. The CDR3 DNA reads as TGCGCCAGCAGCCCCCGAACCCGCAGGTCCGCCTATAATTCACCCCTCCACTTT.

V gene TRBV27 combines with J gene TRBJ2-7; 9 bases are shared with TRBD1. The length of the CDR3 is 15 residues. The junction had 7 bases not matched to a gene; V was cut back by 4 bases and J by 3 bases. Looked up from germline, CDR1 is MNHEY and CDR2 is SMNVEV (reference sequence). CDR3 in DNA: TGTGCCAGCAGTTCCCCGGACAGGGGCTTCTACGAGCAGTACTTC. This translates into CASSSPDRGFYEQYF.

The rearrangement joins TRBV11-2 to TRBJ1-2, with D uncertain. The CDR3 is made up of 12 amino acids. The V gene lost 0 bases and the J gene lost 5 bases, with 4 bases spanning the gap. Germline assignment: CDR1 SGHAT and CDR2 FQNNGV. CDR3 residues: CASSLDQYGYTF. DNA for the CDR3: TGTGCCAGCAGCTTAGACCAATATGGCTACACCTTC.

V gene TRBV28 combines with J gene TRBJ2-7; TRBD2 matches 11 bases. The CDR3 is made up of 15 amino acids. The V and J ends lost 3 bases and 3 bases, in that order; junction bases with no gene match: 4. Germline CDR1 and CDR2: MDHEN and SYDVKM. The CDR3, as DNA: TGTGCCAGCAGTTTGGGGCTAGCGGGAGGCTACGAGCAGTACTTC. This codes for CASSLGLAGGYEQYF.

The CDR3 reads CASSYSKGAGYTF. For the CDR3, the DNA is TGTGCCAGCAGTTACTCGAAGGGGGCTGGCTACACCTTC. The rearrangement links TRBV6-5 to TRBJ1-2; TRBD1 matches 7 bases. This CDR3 is built from 13 residues. Germline V lookup: CDR1 MNHEY, CDR2 SVGAGI. V shed 0 bases, J shed 7 bases, and the junction held 2 bases outside the gene matches.

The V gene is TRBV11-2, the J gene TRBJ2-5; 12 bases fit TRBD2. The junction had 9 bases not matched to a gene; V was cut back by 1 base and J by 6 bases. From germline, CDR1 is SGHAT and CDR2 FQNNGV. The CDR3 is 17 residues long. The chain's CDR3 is CASSLGLAGVRLKTQYF. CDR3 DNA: TGTGCCAGCAGCTTAGGACTAGCGGGAGTAAGGTTAAAGACCCAGTACTTC.

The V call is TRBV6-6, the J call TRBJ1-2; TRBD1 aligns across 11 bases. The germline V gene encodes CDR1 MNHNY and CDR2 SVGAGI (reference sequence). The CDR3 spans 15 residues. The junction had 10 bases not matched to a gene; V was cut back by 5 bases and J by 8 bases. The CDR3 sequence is CASSKAGDRGGGYTF. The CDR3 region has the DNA TGTGCCAGCAGTAAAGCGGGGGACAGGGGGGGAGGCTACACCTTC.

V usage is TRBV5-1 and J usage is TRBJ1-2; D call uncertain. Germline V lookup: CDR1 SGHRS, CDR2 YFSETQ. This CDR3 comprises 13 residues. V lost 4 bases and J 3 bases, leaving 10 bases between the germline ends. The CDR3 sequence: CASSPDGDYGYTF. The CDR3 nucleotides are TGCGCCAGCAGCCCAGACGGAGACTATGGCTACACCTTC.